This entry describes one T cell receptor beta chain. Its antigen is as yet unknown. The junction departs from the called germline gene at one end, perhaps through a read error. The CDR3 has 13 residues. Peripheral blood, six milliliters per draw, was collected at each of two time points. Genomic DNA was subjected to two-round multiplex PCR for amplification of TCR beta CDR3. Specific primers for each TRBV and TRBJ gene were what first-round PCR used. A single record per CDR3 protein comes from TCRdb applying MiXCR to the multiplex PCR reads. This table has roughly 30,000 distinct CDR3 sequences, under 60% appearing once. This sample is drawn from a study of prognosis after radiotherapy for stage I lung cancer. Turning to the study itself: The non-small cell lung cancer patients were all regarded as unsuitable for surgery on medical grounds. Stereotactic body radiotherapy was never combined with concurrent therapy in any patient. Study results and caveats: Metastatic and non-metastatic patients reportedly diverged in TRBV and TRBJ gene usage.

This receptor was obtained from a donor over 45 with non-small cell lung cancer. The chain joins TRBV12-3 or TRBV12-4 to TRBJ1-6; D not certain. The sample in question was PBMCs, obtained before or after stereotactic body radiation therapy (not recorded which). CDR3 sequence: CAISCDLNSPLHF. Here the CDR3 DNA reads TGTGCCATCAGTTGTGACTTGAATTCACCCCTCCACTTT.